This is a list of T cell receptor beta chains from one sample in a study of T-cell reconstitution after alpha-beta-depleted transplantation in children. MiXCR, applied by TCRdb to the PCR reads, yields one record per CDR3 protein. Here the sample spans around 530,000 distinct CDR3 sequences, approximately 32% being singletons. The material sequenced was PBMCs from the stem cell graft donor, taken from the stem cell graft. The receptors originated from a human donor who donated a stem cell graft to a child with aplastic anemia. Each CDR3 is given with its conserved first and last residue. Each record gives: V gene, J gene, D gene, clone size, CDR3 DNA, CDR3 protein. A D gene is named only where the DNA matches it firmly. Clone size, where shown, is once, few, many, or a class for clones that have expanded.

TRBV11-2	TRBJ1-4	-	-	TGTGCCAGCAGCTTAAAAACCGACGGAACACCGATTTTT	CASSLKTDGTPIF
TRBV5-4	TRBJ1-3	-	-	TGTGCCAGCAGCCCGGGTGGGGGATACTCTGGAAACACCATATATTTT	CASSPGGGYSGNTIYF
TRBV20-1	TRBJ1-5	TRBD1	-	TGCAGTGCGACTGACAGGGAGGGCCGCCAGCCCCAGCATTTT	CSATDREGRQPQHF
TRBV29-1	TRBJ1-2	-	-	TGCAGCGTACGAGAACCGGAAAAGAAGGGCTACACCTTC	CSVREPEKKGYTF
TRBV5-1	TRBJ2-1	TRBD2	few	TGCGCCAGCAGCTTGGCCGGGACTAGCGGACGGGGTGAGCAGTTCTTC	CASSLAGTSGRGEQFF
TRBV29-1	TRBJ2-6	-	-	TGCAGCGCCTATAGCTCTGGGGCCAACGTCCTGACTTTC	CSAYSSGANVLTF
TRBV3-1	TRBJ2-7	TRBD2	-	TGTGCCAGCAGCACCGATTTACTAGCGGGGGTCTACGAGCAGTACTTC	CASSTDLLAGVYEQYF
TRBV7-2	TRBJ2-1	TRBD2	few	TGTGCCAGCAGCTTTTCGCAGGGAGGGTATGAGCAGTTCTTC	CASSFSQGGYEQFF
TRBV28	TRBJ1-5	TRBD1	-	TGTGCCAGCAGAATGCAGGGGGTCGATCAGCCCCAGCATTTT	CASRMQGVDQPQHF
TRBV10-2	TRBJ2-3	-	few	TGCGCCAGCAGTGAGATCGGGGCCTACGCGGGGCCGTCAGCCCCGCAGTATTTT	CASSEIGAYAGPSAPQYF
TRBV12-3/TRBV12-4	TRBJ1-2	-	few	TGTGCCAGTGAGACAGTTTATGGCTACACCTTC	CASETVYGYTF
TRBV5-1	TRBJ2-5	TRBD1	-	TGCGCCAGCAGCAAAAACTACGACAGGGGCCTCCAAGAGACCCAGTACTTC	CASSKNYDRGLQETQYF
TRBV5-1	TRBJ2-2	-	once	TGCGCCAGCAGCTTTGGGCTCACACAGGGCACCGGGGAGCTGTTTTTT	CASSFGLTQGTGELFF
TRBV12-3/TRBV12-4	TRBJ1-5	-	-	TGTGCCACCCAAGGAGGCGGCAATCAGCCCCAGCATTTT	CATQGGGNQPQHF
TRBV6-5	TRBJ2-3	-	-	TGTGCCAGCAGTTACTCCTTGTGGGGTGCCGCAGATACGCAGTATTTT	CASSYSLWGAADTQYF
TRBV5-5	TRBJ2-3	-	many	TGTGCCAGCAGCTTGGGGGTAGATACGCAGTATTTT	CASSLGVDTQYF
TRBV4-3	TRBJ1-2	TRBD1	few	TGCGCCAGCAGCCAAGCGGCGGCAGGGGGGAACTATGGCTACACCTTC	CASSQAAAGGNYGYTF
TRBV5-4	TRBJ2-1	-	-	TGTGCCAGCAGCTTGGACTGGTCCAATGAGCAGTTCTTC	CASSLDWSNEQFF
TRBV6-1	TRBJ1-5	-	many	TGTGCCAGCAGGCGTCAGGGTATCGACAATCAGCCCCAGCATTTT	CASRRQGIDNQPQHF
TRBV27	TRBJ2-6	-	few	TGTGCCAGCAGTTCGCCCAACGGGGCCCAGAGTGGGGCCAACGTCCTGACTTTC	CASSSPNGAQSGANVLTF
TRBV21-1	TRBJ1-5	-	-	TGTGCCAGCAGCAAAGAGGGGGGGACGAGCCATCAGCCCCAGCATTTT	CASSKEGGTSHQPQHF
TRBV6-4	TRBJ1-2	-	few	TGTGCCAGCAGTTCCGGGACCGAGGGCTATGGCTACACCTTC	CASSSGTEGYGYTF
TRBV6-2/TRBV6-3	TRBJ1-1	-	-	TGTGCCAGCAGTTTTACCGGGGGAAGCACTGAAGCTTTCTTT	CASSFTGGSTEAFF
TRBV5-1	TRBJ1-1	TRBD1	-	TGCGCCAGCAGCGTAGGACAGGGGAGCGCTTTCTTT	CASSVGQGSAFF
TRBV6-2/TRBV6-3	TRBJ2-1	-	-	TGTGCCAGCAGCCCGGGACGGTTGTACAATGAGCAGTTCTTC	CASSPGRLYNEQFF
TRBV7-9	TRBJ2-3	TRBD1	-	TGTGCCAGCAGCTTATACGGGACAGGGGGACCAGATACGCAGTATTTT	CASSLYGTGGPDTQYF
TRBV12-3/TRBV12-4	TRBJ2-1	TRBD2	few	TGTGCCAGCAGTTTTAAGACTAGCGGGAGGAATGAGCAGTTCTTC	CASSFKTSGRNEQFF
TRBV7-2	TRBJ2-1	-	few	TGTGCCAGCAGCTCCCGGGCCCTGGTCCATGAGCAGTTCTTC	CASSSRALVHEQFF
TRBV7-2	TRBJ1-1	-	few	TGTGCCAGCAGCTCGAACTCGGGGGTCACTGAAGCTTTCTTT	CASSSNSGVTEAFF
TRBV7-2	TRBJ2-7	TRBD1	few	TGTGCCAGCAGCTCCGGGACAGGGTATAGGGGCGAGCAGTACTTC	CASSSGTGYRGEQYF
TRBV7-9	TRBJ1-2	TRBD1	-	TGTGCCAGCAGCTTCGGGGACAGACTCTATGGCTACACCTTC	CASSFGDRLYGYTF
TRBV12-3/TRBV12-4	TRBJ1-1	TRBD1	-	TGTGCCAGCAGCGGGACAGCAATACTCACTGAAGCTTTCTTT	CASSGTAILTEAFF
TRBV27	TRBJ1-3	-	-	TGTGCCAGCGCCTCAGGGCTAGGTGGAAACACCATATATTTT	CASASGLGGNTIYF
TRBV7-2	TRBJ1-1	-	-	TGTGCCAGCAGCCCCCAGAGGATGAGCTGGAACACTGAAGCTTTCTTT	CASSPQRMSWNTEAFF
TRBV29-1	TRBJ2-1	TRBD2	-	TGCAGCGTTAACAGCGGGAGTCGACAGGAGCAGTTCTTC	CSVNSGSRQEQFF
TRBV19	TRBJ2-1	TRBD2	few	TGTGCCAGTACCCTCAGGGGGACTAGCAACGATGAGCAGTTCTTC	CASTLRGTSNDEQFF
TRBV27	TRBJ1-4	-	-	TGTGCCAGCAGTCGCGCAGGGCCGGGTGAAAAACTGTTTTTT	CASSRAGPGEKLFF
TRBV7-2	TRBJ2-5	-	few	TGTGCCAGCAGCTTAGAGGTCTTGGAAGAGACCCAGTACTTC	CASSLEVLEETQYF
TRBV20-1	TRBJ2-1	-	few	TGCAGTGCTAGCGGACAGAGCTCCTACAATGAGCAGTTCTTC	CSASGQSSYNEQFF
TRBV28	TRBJ2-3	-	-	TGTGCCAGCAGTTTAACGAGAACGACCCCGCTTCCAGATACGCAGTATTTT	CASSLTRTTPLPDTQYF
TRBV11-2	TRBJ1-1	-	-	TGTGCCAGCAGCTTAGGGCCCGCGGGGGGGAACACTGAAGCTTTCTTT	CASSLGPAGGNTEAFF
TRBV6-5	TRBJ2-5	-	few	TGTGCCAGCAGGTCGACGGGCGAGACCCAGTACTTC	CASRSTGETQYF
TRBV7-3	TRBJ2-5	-	-	TGTGCCAGCAGCTCTAGACAGGCCGAGACCCAGTACTTC	CASSSRQAETQYF
TRBV5-1	TRBJ2-3	-	-	TGCGCCAGCAGCTCCGGGGACTCAACAGATACGCAGTATTTT	CASSSGDSTDTQYF
TRBV30	TRBJ1-2	-	few	TGTGCCTGCCTCCGGAGAAACTATGGCTACACCTTC	CACLRRNYGYTF
TRBV7-2	TRBJ1-3	-	few	TGTGCCAGCAGCGCCAGGGCCAGCTCTGGAAACACCATATATTTT	CASSARASSGNTIYF
TRBV6-5	TRBJ1-2	-	-	TGTGCCAGCAGTTACTCCGGGGGGCACTATGGCTACACCTTC	CASSYSGGHYGYTF
TRBV4-3	TRBJ2-5	-	few	TGCGCCAGCAGCCAGAATAGCGGATTCCAAGAGACCCAGTACTTC	CASSQNSGFQETQYF
TRBV5-1	TRBJ2-1	-	-	TGCGCCAGCAGCCAAGGGACAAACGATGAGCAGTTCTTC	CASSQGTNDEQFF
TRBV20-1	TRBJ1-5	TRBD1	few	TGCAGTGCTTCCGACAGGGCGACCCAGCCCCAGCATTTT	CSASDRATQPQHF
TRBV12-3/TRBV12-4	TRBJ2-2	-	-	TGTGCCAGCAGTTTAATGAAGGACACCGGGGAGCTGTTTTTT	CASSLMKDTGELFF